This TCR beta chain was obtained from a study of blood T cells in healthy people across ages. Germline CDR1 reads SNHLY; CDR2 reads FYNNEI. This CDR3 spans 15 amino acids. V lost 4 bases to trimming and J lost 0 bases, with 12 bases between them. It was with a sample-barcoded 5' primer and a J-beta primer mix that a second PCR of roughly 6 to 12 cycles was run. Paired-end reads containing CDR3 totaled no fewer than 2.5 million for each sample. TCRdb passed the 5' RACE reads through MiXCR, listing each CDR3 protein once. The sample has 550,000 to 650,000 distinct CDR3 sequences, about 30% seen once. This clonotype was picked up a small number of times.

This chain links TRBV2 with TRBJ1-1; a possible D gene is TRBD1 (5 bases). Sequencing was performed on blood. This TCR was sampled from a woman at least 80 years old in good health. In nucleotides, the CDR3 is TGTGCCAGCAGTGTGGAAAGGACAATGAACACTGAAGCTTTCTTT. Its protein is CASSVERTMNTEAFF.